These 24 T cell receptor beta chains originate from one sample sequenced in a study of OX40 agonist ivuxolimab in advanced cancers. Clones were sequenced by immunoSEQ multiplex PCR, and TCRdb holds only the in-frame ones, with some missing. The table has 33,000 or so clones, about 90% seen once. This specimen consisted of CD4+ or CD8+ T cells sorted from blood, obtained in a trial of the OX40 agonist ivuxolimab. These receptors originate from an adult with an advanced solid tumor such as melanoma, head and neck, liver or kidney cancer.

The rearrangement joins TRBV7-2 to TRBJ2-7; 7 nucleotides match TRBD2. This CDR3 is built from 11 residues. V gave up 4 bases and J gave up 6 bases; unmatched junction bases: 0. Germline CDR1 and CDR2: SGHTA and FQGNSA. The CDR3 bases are TGTGCCAGCAGCTCGGGGGGCGAGCAGTACTTC. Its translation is CASSSGGEQYF. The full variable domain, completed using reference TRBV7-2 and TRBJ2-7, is GAGVSQSPSNKVTEKGKDVELRCDPISGHTALYWYRQSLGQGLEFLIYFQGNSAPDKSGLPSDRFSAERTGGSVSTLTIQRTQQEDSAVYLCASSSGGEQYFGPGTRLTVT.

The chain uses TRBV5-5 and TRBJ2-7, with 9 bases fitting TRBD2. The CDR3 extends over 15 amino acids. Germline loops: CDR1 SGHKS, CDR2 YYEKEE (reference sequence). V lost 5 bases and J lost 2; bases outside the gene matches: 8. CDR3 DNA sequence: TGTGCCAGCAGGATAGTAGCGGGAGACCCCTACGAGCAGTACTTC. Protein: CASRIVAGDPYEQYF.

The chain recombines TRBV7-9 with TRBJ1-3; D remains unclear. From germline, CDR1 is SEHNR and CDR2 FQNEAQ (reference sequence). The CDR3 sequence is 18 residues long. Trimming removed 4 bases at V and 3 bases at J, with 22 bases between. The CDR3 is CASSYGGNSFLFGNTIYF. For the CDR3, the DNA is TGTGCCAGCAGCTACGGTGGGAATTCCTTTTTGTTTGGAAACACCATATATTTT.

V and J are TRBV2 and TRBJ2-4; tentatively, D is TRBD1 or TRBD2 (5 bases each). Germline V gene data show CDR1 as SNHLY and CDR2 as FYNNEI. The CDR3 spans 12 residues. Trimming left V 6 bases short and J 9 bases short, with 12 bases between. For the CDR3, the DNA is TGTGCCAGCAGAGGGGTCGAGGGCATTCAGTACTTC. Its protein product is CASRGVEGIQYF.

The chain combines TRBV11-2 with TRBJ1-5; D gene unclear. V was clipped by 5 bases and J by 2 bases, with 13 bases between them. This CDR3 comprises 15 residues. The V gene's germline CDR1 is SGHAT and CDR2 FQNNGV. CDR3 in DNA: TGTGCCAGCAGCGATGTGGGTTTGGGCAATCAGCCCCAGCATTTT. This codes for CASSDVGLGNQPQHF. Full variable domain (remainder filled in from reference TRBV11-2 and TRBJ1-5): EAGVAQSPRYKIIEKRQSVAFWCNPISGHATLYWYQQILGQGPKLLIQFQNNGVVDDSQLPKDRFSAERLKGVDSTLKIQPAKLEDSAVYLCASSDVGLGNQPQHFGDGTRLSIL.

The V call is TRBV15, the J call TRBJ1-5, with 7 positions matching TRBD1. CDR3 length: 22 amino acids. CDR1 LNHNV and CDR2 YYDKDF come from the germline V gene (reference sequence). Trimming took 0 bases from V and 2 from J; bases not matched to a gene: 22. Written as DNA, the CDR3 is TGTGCCACCAGCAGAGATAAGGTGACAGGGACTCGAGGGCTTCGGCGCAATCAGCCCCAGCATTTT. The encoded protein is CATSRDKVTGTRGLRRNQPQHF.

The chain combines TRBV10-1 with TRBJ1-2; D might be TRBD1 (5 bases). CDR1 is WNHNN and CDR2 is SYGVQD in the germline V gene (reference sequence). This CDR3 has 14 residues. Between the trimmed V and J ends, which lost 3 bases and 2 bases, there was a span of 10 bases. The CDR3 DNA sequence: TGCGCCAGCAGTGATTCGCCAGGGAACTATGGCTACACCTTC. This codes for CASSDSPGNYGYTF.

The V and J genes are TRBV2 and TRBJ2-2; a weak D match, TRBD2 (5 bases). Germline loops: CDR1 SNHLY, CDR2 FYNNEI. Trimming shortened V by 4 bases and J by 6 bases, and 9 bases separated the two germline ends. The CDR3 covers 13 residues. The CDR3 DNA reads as TGTGCCAGCAGTGCCCGTAGCGCCGGGGAGCTGTTTTTT. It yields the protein CASSARSAGELFF.

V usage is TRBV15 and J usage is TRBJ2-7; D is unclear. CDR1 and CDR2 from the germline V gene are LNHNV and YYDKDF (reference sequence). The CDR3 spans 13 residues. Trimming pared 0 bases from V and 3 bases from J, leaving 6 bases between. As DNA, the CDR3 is TGTGCCACCAGCAGAGATCGCTACTACGAGCAGTACTTC. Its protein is CATSRDRYYEQYF.

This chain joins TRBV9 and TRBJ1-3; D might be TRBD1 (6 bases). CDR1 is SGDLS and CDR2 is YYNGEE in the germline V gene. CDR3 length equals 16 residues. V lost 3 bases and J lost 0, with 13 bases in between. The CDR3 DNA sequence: TGTGCCAGCAGCGGCAGACAGGTCCACTCTGGAAACACCATATATTTT. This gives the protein CASSGRQVHSGNTIYF. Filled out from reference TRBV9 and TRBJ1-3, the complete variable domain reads DSGVTQTPKHLITATGQRVTLRCSPRSGDLSVYWYQQSLDQGLQFLIQYYNGEERAKGNILERFSAQQFPDLHSELNLSSLELGDSALYFCASSGRQVHSGNTIYFGEGSWLTVV.

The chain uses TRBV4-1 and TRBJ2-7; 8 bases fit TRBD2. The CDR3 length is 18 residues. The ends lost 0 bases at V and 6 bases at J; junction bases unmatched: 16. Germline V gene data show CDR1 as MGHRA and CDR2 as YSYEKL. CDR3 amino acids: CASSQDRIAGPPRGEQYF. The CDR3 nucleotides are TGCGCCAGCAGCCAAGATAGGATAGCGGGACCGCCGCGGGGCGAGCAGTACTTC.

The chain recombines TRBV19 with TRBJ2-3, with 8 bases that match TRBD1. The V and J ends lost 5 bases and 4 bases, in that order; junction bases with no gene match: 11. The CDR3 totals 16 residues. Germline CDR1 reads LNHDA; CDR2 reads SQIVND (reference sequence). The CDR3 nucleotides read TGTGCCAGTAGTCCCCAATGGGACAGGCGGGCAGATACGCAGTATTTT. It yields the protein CASSPQWDRRADTQYF.

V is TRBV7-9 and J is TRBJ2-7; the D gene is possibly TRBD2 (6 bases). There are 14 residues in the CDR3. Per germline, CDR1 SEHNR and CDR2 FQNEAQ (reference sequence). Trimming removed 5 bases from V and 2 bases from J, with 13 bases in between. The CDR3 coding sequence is TGTGCCAGCAGCCGTCTAGCGCAAACCTACGAGCAGTACTTC. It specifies CASSRLAQTYEQYF. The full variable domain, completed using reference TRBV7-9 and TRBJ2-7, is DTGVSQNPRHKITKRGQNVTFRCDPISEHNRLYWYRQTLGQGPEFLTYFQNEAQLEKSRLLSDRFSAERPKGSFSTLEIQRTEQGDSAMYLCASSRLAQTYEQYFGPGTRLTVT.

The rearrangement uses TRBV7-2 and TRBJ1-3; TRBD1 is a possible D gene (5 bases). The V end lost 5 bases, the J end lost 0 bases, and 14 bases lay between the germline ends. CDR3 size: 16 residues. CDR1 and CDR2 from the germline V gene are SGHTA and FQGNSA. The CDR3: CASSPQGRTSGNTIYF. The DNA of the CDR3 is TGTGCCAGCAGCCCGCAGGGACGGACCTCTGGAAACACCATATATTTT.

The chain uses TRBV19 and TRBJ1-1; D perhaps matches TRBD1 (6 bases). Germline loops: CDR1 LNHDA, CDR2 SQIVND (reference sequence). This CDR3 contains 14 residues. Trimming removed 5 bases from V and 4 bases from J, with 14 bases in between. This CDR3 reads CASSVSGGVTEAFF. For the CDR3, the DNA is TGTGCCAGTAGTGTCTCCGGGGGCGTCACTGAAGCTTTCTTT.

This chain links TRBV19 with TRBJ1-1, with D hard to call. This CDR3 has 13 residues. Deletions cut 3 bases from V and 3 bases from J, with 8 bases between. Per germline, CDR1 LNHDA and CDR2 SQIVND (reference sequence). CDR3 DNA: TGTGCCAGTAGTATGGTTTGGGACACTGAAGCTTTCTTT. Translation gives CASSMVWDTEAFF.

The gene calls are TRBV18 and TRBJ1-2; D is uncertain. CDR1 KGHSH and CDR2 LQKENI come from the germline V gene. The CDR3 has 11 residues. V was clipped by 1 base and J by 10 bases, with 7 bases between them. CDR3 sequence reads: CASSPQSVYTF. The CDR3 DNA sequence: TGTGCCAGCTCACCACAAAGCGTCTACACCTTC.

CDR3 loop: CASRETLAKNYNEQFF. As DNA, the CDR3 is TGTGCCAGCAGGGAGACCCTAGCGAAGAACTACAATGAGCAGTTCTTC. The gene calls are TRBV6-6 and TRBJ2-1; a possible D gene is TRBD2 (6 bases). V was trimmed by 6 bases and J by 3 bases, leaving 18 bases between them. CDR3 length: 16 residues. Germline V gene lookup returns CDR1 MNHNY and CDR2 SVGAGI (reference sequence).

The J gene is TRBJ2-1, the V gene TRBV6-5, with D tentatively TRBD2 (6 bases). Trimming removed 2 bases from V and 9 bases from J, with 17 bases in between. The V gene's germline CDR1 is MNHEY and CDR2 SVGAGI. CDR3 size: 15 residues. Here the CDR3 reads CASSYRILPTSEQFF. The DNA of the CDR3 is TGTGCCAGCAGTTACCGTATCCTCCCGACTAGTGAGCAGTTCTTC.

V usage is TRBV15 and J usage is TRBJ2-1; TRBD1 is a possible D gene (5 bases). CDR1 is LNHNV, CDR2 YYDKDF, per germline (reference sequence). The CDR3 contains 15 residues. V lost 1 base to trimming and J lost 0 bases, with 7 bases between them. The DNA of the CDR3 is TGTGCCACCAGCAGAGCAGGGAACTCCTACAATGAGCAGTTCTTC. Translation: CATSRAGNSYNEQFF.

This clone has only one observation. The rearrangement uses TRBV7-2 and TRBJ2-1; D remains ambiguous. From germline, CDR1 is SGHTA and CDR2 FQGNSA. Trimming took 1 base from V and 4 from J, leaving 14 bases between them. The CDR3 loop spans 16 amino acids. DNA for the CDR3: TGTGCCAGCAGCTTAGTGACTGGCCCTCAGTACAATGAGCAGTTCTTC. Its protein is CASSLVTGPQYNEQFF.

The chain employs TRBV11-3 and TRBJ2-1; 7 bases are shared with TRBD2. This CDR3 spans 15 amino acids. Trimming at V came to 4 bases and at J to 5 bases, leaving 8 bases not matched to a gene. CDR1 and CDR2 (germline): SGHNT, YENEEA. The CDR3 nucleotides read TGTGCCAGCAGCTCTGGGAGGGCCGAGGACAATGAGCAGTTCTTC. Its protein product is CASSSGRAEDNEQFF.

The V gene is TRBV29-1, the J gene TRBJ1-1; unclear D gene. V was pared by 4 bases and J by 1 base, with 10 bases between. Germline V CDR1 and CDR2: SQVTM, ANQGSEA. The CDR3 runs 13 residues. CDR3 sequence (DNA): TGCAGCGTTGGTAACTCCAGGAACACTGAAGCTTTCTTT. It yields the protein CSVGNSRNTEAFF.

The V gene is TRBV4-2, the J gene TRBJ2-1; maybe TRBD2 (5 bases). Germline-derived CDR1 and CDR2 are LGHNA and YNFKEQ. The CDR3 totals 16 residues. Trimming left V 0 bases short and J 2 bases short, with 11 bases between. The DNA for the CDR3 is TGTGCCAGCAGCCAAGATGCCGGGAACACCTACAATGAGCAGTTCTTC. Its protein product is CASSQDAGNTYNEQFF.